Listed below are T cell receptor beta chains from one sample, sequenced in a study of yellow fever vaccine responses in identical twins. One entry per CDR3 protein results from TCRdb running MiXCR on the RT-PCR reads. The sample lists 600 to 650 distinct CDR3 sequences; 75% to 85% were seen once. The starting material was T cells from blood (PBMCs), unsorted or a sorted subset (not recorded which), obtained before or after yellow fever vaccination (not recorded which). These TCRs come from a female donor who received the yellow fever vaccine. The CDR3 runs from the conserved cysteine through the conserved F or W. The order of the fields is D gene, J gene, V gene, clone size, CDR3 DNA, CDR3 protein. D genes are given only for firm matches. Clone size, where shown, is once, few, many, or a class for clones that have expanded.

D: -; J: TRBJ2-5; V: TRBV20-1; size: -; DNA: TGCAGTGCTACAAATGATCAAGAGACCCAGTACTTC; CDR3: CSATNDQETQYF
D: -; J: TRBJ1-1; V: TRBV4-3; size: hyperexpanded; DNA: TGCGCCAGCAGCCAAGAATTGAACACTGAAGCTTTCTTT; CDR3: CASSQELNTEAFF
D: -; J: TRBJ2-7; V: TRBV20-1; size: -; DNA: TGCAGTGCTAGGGTAGAAACCTACGAGCAGTACTTC; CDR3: CSARVETYEQYF
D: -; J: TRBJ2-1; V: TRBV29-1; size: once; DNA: TGCAGCGTGGGTGACTCCTACAATGAGCAGTTCTTC; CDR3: CSVGDSYNEQFF
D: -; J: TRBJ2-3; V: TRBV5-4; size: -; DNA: TGTGCCAGCAGCTCCCCAGAAGGCAGTCGGACAGATACGCAGTATTTT; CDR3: CASSSPEGSRTDTQYF
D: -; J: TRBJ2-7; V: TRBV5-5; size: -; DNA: TGTGCCAGCAGCTTAGGGCGGGCCGGCTCCTACGAGCAGTACTTC; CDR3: CASSLGRAGSYEQYF
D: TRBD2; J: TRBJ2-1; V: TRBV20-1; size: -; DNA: TGCAGTGCTAGGAAACTAGCGGGGTACAATGAGCAGTTCTTC; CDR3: CSARKLAGYNEQFF
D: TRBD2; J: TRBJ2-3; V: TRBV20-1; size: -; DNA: TGCAGTGCTAGAGATGTAGCTAGCGGATACACAGATACGCAGTATTTT; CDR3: CSARDVASGYTDTQYF
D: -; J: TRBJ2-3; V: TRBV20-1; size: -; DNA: TGCAGTGCTGGGCCGACAGGGAGGTATTCAGATACGCAGTATTTT; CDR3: CSAGPTGRYSDTQYF
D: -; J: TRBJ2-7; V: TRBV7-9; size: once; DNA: TGTGCCAGCAGCGTTGGGGCGGGAAGGTCCTACGAGCAGTACTTC; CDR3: CASSVGAGRSYEQYF
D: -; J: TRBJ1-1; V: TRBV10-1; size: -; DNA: TGCGCCAGCAGCAAGACTGGTTTTACTGAAGCTTTCTTT; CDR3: CASSKTGFTEAFF
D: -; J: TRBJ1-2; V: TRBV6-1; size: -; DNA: TGTGCCAGCAGTCAGAACAGGGATGGCTACACCTTC; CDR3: CASSQNRDGYTF
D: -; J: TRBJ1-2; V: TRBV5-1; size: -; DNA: TGCGCCAGCAGCTTGGACACAGGGAACTATGGCTACACCTTC; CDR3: CASSLDTGNYGYTF
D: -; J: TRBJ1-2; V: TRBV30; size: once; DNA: TGTGCCTGGAGTCGAGGGGACGGCTACACCTTC; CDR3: CAWSRGDGYTF
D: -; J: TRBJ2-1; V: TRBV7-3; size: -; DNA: TGTGCCAGCAGCTTAAGGGACGGCTACAATGAGCAGTTCTTC; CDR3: CASSLRDGYNEQFF
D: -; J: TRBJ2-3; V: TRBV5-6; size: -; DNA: TGTGCCAGCAGCCGGGGACTGATTAGCACAGATACGCAGTATTTT; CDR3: CASSRGLISTDTQYF
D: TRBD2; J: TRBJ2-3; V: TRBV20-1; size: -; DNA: TGCAGTGCCCTCGGACTAGCCGTAGATACGCAGTATTTT; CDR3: CSALGLAVDTQYF
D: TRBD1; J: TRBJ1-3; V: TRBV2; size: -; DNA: TGTGCCAGCAGCGGGGACAGGAGTGGAAACACCATATATTTT; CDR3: CASSGDRSGNTIYF
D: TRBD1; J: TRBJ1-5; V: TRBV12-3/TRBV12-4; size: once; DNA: TGTGCCACTACCGGACAGGATCAGCCCCAGCATTTT; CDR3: CATTGQDQPQHF
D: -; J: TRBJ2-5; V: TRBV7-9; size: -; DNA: TGTGCCAGCAGCTTTCCGGGACAAGGGGAGACCCAGTACTTC; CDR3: CASSFPGQGETQYF
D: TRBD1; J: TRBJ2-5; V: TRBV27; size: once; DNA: TGTGCCAGCACCAGGGGGGAGACCCAGTACTTC; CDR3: CASTRGETQYF
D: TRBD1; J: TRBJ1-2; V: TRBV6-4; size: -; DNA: TGTGCCAGCGGGGACAGGGCCAACTATGGCTACACCTTC; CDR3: CASGDRANYGYTF
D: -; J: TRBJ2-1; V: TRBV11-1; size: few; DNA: TGTGCCAGCAGCTTAGCGCTTAAATACAATGAGCAGTTCTTC; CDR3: CASSLALKYNEQFF
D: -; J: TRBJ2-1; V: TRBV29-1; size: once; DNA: TGCAGCGCCGGGGTTGAAAATGAGCAGTTCTTC; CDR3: CSAGVENEQFF
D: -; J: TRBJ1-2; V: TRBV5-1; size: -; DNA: TGCGCCAGCAGCTTGGCCACTGGCAGGGACGGCTACACCTTC; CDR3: CASSLATGRDGYTF
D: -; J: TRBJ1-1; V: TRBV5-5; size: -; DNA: TGTGCCAGCAGCTTGGGAGGGGTCACTGAAGCTTTCTTT; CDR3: CASSLGGVTEAFF
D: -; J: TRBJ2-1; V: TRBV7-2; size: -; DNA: TGTGCCAGCAGCTTAGCGCTCCGGCTAGCGAATGAGCAGTTCTTC; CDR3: CASSLALRLANEQFF
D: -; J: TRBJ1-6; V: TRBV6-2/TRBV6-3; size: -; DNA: TGTGCCAGCAGTTACTCGGACAGCCATTCACCCCTCCACTTT; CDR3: CASSYSDSHSPLHF
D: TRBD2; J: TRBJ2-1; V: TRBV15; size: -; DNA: TGTGCCACCAGCGACCCCGAACCCAGCCCTAGCGGGATAAATGAGCAGTTCTTC; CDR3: CATSDPEPSPSGINEQFF
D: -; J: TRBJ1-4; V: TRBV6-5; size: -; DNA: TGTGCCAGCAATTATCGACAAGACGATGAAAAACTGTTTTTT; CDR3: CASNYRQDDEKLFF
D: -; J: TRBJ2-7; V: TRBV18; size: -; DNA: TGTGCCAGCTCACCGATACATGGGTACGAGCAGTACTTC; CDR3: CASSPIHGYEQYF
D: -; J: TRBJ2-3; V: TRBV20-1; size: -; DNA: TGCAGTGCAGGAGGGGGGAGGGTAGGAGATACGCAGTATTTT; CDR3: CSAGGGRVGDTQYF
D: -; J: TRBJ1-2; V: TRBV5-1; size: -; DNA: TGCGCCAGCGCCAGGGAAGCCTATGGCTACACCTTC; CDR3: CASAREAYGYTF
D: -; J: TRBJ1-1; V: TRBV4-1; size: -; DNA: TGCGCCAGCAGCCAAGACTGGTCCACTGAAGCTTTCTTT; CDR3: CASSQDWSTEAFF
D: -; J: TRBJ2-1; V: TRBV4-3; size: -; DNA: TGCGCCAGCAGCCAAGATGTCAGCGGTTATGAGCAGTTCTTC; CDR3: CASSQDVSGYEQFF
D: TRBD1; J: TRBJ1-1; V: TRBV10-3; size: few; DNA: TGTGCCATCACCCCGACAGGGGGGAACACTGAAGCTTTCTTT; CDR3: CAITPTGGNTEAFF
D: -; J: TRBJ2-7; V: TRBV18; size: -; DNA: TGTGCCAGCTCCCCAGGGGATTGGGCCTACGAGCAGTACTTC; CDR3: CASSPGDWAYEQYF
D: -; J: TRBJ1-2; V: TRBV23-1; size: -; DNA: TGCGCCAGCAGAATTCCCAGGGGCTATGGCTACACCTTC; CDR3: CASRIPRGYGYTF
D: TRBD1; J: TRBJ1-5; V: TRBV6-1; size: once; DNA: TGTGCCAGCAGCCGCGGGACAGGGGGCCGGCAGCCCCAGCATTTT; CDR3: CASSRGTGGRQPQHF
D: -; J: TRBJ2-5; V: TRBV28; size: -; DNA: TGTGCCAGCAGTTTAGGTGGTAGCGGATTACAAGAGACCCAGTACTTC; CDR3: CASSLGGSGLQETQYF
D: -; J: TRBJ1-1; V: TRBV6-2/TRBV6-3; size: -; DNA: TGTGCCAGCAGTTACCGACAGTTCATGAACACTGAAGCTTTCTTT; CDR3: CASSYRQFMNTEAFF
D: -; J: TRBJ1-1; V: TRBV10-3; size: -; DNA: TGTGCCATCCGGGGGAGCCGCGAAGCTTTCTTT; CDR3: CAIRGSREAFF
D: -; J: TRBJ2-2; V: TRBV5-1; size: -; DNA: TGCGCCAGCAGCCCACCCGGGACGGGTAACACCGGGGAGCTGTTTTTT; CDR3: CASSPPGTGNTGELFF
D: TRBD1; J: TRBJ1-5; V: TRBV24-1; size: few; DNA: TGTGCCACCAGTAGGGGACAGGGGGAAGGGAGCAATCAGCCCCAGCATTTT; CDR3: CATSRGQGEGSNQPQHF
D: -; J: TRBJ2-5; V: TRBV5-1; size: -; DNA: TGCGCCAGCAGCTTGGTAGGCTTCCAAGAGACCCAGTACTTC; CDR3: CASSLVGFQETQYF
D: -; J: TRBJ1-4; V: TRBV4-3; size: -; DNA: TGCGCCAGCAGCCTGAGGACGGGCCCGGATGAAAAACTGTTTTTT; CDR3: CASSLRTGPDEKLFF
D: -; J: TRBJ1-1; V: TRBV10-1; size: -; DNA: TGCGCCAGCAGTGAGACTGCGAACACTGAAGCTTTCTTT; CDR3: CASSETANTEAFF
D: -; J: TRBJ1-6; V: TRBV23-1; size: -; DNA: TGCGCCAGCGGGGGAGACGGGAATTCACCCCTCCACTTT; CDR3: CASGGDGNSPLHF
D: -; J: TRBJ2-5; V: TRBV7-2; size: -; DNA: TGTGCCAGCAGTTCGAGACAGCCTCAAGAGACCCAGTACTTC; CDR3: CASSSRQPQETQYF
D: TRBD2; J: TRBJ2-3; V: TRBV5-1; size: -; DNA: TGCGCCAGCAGCCTCGGGACTAGCACACCAGATACGCAGTATTTT; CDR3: CASSLGTSTPDTQYF
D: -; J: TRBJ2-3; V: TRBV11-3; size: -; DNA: TGTGCCAGCAGCACCGGAGGCCTCCTGGCAGATACGCAGTATTTT; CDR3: CASSTGGLLADTQYF
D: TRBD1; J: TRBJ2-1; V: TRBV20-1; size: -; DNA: TGCAGTGCTACCGGGACAGGGTGGAATGAGCAGTTCTTC; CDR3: CSATGTGWNEQFF
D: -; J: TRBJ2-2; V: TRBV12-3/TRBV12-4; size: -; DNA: TGTGCCAGCAGTTTAGGGACAGGGGAGCTGTTTTTT; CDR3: CASSLGTGELFF
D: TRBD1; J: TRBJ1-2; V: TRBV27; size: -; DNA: TGTGCCACCAGGGGGAACTCCTATGGCTACACCTTC; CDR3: CATRGNSYGYTF
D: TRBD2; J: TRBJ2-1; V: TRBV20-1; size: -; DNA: TGCAGTGCTAGCAGCGCCGGACTAGTTATCTACAATGAGCAGTTCTTC; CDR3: CSASSAGLVIYNEQFF
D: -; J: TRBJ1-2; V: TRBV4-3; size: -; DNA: TGCGCCAGCAGCTCGACTGCGACCCGCTATGGCTACACCTTC; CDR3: CASSSTATRYGYTF
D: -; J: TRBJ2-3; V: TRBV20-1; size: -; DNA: TGCAGTGCTCACCTAGCCTTGAGCACAGATACGCAGTATTTT; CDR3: CSAHLALSTDTQYF
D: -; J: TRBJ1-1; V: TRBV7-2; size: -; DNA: TGTGCCAGCAGCTTAATGTTCATGAACACTGAAGCTTTCTTT; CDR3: CASSLMFMNTEAFF
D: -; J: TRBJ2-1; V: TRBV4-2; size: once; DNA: TGTGCCAGCAGCCAAGTGTCAGCCAACGAGGACTACTACAATGAGCAGTTCTTC; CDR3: CASSQVSANEDYYNEQFF
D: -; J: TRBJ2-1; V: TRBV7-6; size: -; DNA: TGTGCCAGCAGCCCCCTGTGGTACAATGAGCAGTTCTTC; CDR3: CASSPLWYNEQFF